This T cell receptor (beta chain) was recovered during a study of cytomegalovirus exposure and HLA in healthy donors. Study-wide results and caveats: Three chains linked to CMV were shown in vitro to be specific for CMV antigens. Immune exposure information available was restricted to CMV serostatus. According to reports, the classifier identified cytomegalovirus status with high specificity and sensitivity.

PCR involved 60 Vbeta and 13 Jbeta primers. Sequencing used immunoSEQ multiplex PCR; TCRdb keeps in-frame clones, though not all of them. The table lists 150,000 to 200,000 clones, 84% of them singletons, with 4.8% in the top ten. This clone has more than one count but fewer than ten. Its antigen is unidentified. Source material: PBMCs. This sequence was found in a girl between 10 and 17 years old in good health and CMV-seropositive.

The CDR3 is CSVPPASGEVHEQFF. In DNA, the CDR3 is TGCAGCGTCCCACCGGCTAGCGGGGAGGTGCATGAGCAGTTCTTC. The V gene is TRBV29-1, the J gene TRBJ2-1; TRBD2 matches at 9 bases. Germline loops: CDR1 SQVTM, CDR2 ANQGSEA. The CDR3 length is 15 residues. After removal of 6 bases from V and 8 bases from J, the junction contained 14 bases not matched to a gene.